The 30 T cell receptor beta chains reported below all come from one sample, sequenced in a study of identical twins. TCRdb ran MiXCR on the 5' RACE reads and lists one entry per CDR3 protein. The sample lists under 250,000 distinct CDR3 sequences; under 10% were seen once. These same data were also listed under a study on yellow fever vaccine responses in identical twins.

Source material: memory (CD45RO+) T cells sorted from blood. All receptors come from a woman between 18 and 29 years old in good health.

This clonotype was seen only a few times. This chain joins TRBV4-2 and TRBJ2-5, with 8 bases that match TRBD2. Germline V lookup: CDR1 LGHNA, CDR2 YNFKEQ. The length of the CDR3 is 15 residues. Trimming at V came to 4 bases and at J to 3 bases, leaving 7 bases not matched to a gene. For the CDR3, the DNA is TGTGCCAGCAGCCCGCTAGCGGGTGGAGAAGAGACCCAGTACTTC. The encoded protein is CASSPLAGGEETQYF.

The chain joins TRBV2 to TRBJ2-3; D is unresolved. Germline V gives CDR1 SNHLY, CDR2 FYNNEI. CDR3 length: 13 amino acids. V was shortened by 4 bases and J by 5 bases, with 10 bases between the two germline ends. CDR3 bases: TGTGCCAGCAGTGTGGAGTCCGTAGATACGCAGTATTTT. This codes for CASSVESVDTQYF.

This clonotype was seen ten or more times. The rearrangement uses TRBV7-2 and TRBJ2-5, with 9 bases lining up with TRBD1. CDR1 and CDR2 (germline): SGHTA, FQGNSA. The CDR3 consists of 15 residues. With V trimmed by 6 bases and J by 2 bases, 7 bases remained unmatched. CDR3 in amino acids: CASRRGTGSQETQYF. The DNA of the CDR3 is TGTGCCAGCAGACGGGGGACAGGGTCACAAGAGACCCAGTACTTC.

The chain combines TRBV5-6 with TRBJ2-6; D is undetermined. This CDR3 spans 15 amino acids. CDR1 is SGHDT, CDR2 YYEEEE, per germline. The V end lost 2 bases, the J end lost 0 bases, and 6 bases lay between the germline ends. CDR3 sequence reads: CASSFGSSGANVLTF. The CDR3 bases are TGTGCCAGCAGCTTTGGCAGCTCTGGGGCCAACGTCCTGACTTTC.

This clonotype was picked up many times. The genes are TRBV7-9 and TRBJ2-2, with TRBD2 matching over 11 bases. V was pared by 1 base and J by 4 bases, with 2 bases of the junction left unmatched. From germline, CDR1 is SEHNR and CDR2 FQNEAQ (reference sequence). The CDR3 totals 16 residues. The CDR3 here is CASSLGGLAGTGELFF. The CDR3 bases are TGTGCCAGCAGCTTAGGAGGACTAGCGGGCACCGGGGAGCTGTTTTTT.

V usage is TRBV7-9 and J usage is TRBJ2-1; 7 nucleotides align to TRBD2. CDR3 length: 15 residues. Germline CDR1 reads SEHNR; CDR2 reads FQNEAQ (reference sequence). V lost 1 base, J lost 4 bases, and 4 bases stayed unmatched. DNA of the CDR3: TGTGCCAGCAGCTTAGGGTCTAGCGGTTACAATGAGCAGTTCTTC. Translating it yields CASSLGSSGYNEQFF. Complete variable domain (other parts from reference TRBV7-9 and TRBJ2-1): DTGVSQNPRHKITKRGQNVTFRCDPISEHNRLYWYRQTLGQGPEFLTYFQNEAQLEKSRLLSDRFSAERPKGSFSTLEIQRTEQGDSAMYLCASSLGSSGYNEQFFGPGTRLTVL.

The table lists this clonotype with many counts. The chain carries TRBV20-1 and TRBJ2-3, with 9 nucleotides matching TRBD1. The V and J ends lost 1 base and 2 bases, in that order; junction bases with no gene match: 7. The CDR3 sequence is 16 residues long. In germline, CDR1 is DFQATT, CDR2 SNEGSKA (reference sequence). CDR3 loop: CSARGRGQGTTDTQYF. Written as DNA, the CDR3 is TGCAGTGCTAGAGGGCGGGGACAGGGCACCACAGATACGCAGTATTTT.

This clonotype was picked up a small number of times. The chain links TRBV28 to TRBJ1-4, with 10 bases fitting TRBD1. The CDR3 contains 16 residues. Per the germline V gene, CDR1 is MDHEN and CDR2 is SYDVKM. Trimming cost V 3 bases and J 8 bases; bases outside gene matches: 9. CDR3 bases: TGTGCCAGCAGTTTCCCCTCGGGGACAGGGGCGGAAAAACTGTTTTTT. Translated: CASSFPSGTGAEKLFF.

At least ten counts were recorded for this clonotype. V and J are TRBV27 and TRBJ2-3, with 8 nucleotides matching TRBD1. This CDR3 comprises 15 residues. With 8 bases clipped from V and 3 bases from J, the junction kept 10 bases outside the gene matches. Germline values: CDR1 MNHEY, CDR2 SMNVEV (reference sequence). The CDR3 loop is CASGYGQGRTDTQYF. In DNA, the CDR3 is TGTGCCAGCGGCTACGGACAGGGCAGGACAGATACGCAGTATTTT.

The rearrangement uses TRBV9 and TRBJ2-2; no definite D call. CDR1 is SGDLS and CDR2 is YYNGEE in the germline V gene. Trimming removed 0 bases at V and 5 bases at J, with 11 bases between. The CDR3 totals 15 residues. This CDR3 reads CASSVGGGKTGELFF. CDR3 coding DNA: TGTGCCAGCAGCGTAGGAGGTGGAAAGACCGGGGAGCTGTTTTTT.

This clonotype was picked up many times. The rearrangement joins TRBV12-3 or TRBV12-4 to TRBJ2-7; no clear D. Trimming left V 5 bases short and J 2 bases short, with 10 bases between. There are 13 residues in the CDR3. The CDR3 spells CASSRPATYEQYF. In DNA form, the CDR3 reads TGTGCCAGCAGTCGGCCGGCGACCTACGAGCAGTACTTC.

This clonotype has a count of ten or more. The CDR3 nucleotides are TGCGCCAGCAGCTTTTCCCGTCCAGGAGCCGGATACGAGCAGTACTTC. This sequence encodes CASSFSRPGAGYEQYF. V and J are TRBV5-1 and TRBJ2-7; D gene ambiguous. The CDR3 is 16 amino acids. Trimming cost V 2 bases and J 4 bases, with 19 bases left between them. Germline CDR1 and CDR2: SGHRS and YFSETQ.

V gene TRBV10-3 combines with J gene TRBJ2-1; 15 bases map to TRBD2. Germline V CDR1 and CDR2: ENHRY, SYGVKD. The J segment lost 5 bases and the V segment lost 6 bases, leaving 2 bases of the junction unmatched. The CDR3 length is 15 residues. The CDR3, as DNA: TGTGCCATCAGGGGGACTAGCGGGGGGAACAATGAGCAGTTCTTC. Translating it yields CAIRGTSGGNNEQFF.

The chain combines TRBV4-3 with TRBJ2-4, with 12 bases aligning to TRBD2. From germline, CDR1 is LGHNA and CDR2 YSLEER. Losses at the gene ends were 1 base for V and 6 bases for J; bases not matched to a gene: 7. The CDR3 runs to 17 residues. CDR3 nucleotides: TGCGCCAGCAGCCAAGGTCCCGGGACTAGCGGGTCAAACATTCAGTACTTC. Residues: CASSQGPGTSGSNIQYF.

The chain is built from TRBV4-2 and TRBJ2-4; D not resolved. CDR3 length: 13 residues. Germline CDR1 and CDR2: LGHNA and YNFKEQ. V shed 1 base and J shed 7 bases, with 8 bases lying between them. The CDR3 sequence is CASSQVGGNIQYF. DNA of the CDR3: TGTGCCAGCAGCCAAGTGGGCGGCAACATTCAGTACTTC.

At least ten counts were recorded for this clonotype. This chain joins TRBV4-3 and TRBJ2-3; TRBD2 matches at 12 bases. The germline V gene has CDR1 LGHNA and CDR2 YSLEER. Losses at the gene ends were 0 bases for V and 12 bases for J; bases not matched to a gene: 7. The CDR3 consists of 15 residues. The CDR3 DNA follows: TGCGCCAGCAGCCAAGAGCCTAGCGGGAGGGCTCTTCAGTATTTT. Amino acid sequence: CASSQEPSGRALQYF.

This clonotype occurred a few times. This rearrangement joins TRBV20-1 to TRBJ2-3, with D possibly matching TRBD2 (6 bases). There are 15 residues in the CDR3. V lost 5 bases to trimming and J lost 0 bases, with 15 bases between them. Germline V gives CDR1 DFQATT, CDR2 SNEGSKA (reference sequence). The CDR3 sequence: CSAVPGTYSTDTQYF. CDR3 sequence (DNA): TGCAGTGCTGTACCCGGGACTTACAGCACAGATACGCAGTATTTT.

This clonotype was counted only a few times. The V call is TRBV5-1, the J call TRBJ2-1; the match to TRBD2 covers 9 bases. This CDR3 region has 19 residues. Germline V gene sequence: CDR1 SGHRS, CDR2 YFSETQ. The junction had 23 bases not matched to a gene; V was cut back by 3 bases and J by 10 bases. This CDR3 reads CASSSLPLSGSLGGVEQFF. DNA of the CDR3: TGCGCCAGCAGCTCCTTACCCCTTAGCGGGAGTCTGGGGGGGGTAGAGCAGTTCTTC.

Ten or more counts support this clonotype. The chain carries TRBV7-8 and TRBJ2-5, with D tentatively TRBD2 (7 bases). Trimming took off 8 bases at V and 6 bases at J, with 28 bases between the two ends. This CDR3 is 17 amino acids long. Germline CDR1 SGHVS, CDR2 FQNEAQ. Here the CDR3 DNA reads TGTGCCAGCGACAATATCTGGGGGGGGCCCCGAGGAAAGACCCAGTACTTC. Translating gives CASDNIWGGPRGKTQYF.

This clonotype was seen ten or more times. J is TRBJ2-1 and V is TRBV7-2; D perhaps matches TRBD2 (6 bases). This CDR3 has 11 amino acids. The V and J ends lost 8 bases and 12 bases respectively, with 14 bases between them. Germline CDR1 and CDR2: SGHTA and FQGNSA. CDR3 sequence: CASALAVRQFF. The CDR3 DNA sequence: TGTGCCAGCGCACTAGCAGTTAGGCAGTTCTTC.

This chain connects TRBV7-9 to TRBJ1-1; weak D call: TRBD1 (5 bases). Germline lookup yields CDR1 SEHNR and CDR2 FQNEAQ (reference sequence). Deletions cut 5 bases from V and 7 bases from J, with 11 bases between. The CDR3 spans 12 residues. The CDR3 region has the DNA TGTGCCAGCAGCCATCTGGGGGATGAAGCTTTCTTT. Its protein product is CASSHLGDEAFF.

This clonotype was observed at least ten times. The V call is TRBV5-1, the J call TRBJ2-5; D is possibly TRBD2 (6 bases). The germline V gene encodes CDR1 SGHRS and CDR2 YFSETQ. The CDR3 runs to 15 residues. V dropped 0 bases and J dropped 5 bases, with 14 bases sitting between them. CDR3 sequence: CASSLGAGSPETQYF. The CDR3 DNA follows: TGCGCCAGCAGCTTGGGTGCGGGAAGCCCCGAGACCCAGTACTTC.

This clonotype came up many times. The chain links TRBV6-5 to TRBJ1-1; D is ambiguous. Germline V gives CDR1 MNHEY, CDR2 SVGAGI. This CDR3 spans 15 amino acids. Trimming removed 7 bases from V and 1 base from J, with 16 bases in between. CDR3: CASTFSWDSNTEAFF. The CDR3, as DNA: TGTGCCAGCACTTTTTCTTGGGATTCGAACACTGAAGCTTTCTTT.

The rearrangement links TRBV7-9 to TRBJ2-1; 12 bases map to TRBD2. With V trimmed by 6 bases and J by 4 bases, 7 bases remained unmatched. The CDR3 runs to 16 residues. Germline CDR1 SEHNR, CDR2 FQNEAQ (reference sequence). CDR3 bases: TGTGCCAGCAGGGCTAGCGGGAGGGCCTCTTACAATGAGCAGTTCTTC. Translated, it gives CASRASGRASYNEQFF.

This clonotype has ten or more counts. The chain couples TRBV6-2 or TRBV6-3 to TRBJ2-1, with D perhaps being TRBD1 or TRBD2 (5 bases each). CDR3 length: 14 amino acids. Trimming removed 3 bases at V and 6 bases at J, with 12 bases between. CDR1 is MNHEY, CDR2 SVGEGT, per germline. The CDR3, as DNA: TGTGCCAGCAGTTATAACAGGAGGCTCAATGAGCAGTTCTTC. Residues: CASSYNRRLNEQFF.

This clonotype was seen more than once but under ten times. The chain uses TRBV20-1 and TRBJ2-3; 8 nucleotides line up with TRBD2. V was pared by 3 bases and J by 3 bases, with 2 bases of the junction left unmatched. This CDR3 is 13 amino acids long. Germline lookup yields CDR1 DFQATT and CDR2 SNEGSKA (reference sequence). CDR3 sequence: CSASPGGTDTQYF. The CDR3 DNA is TGCAGTGCTAGTCCGGGGGGGACAGATACGCAGTATTTT.

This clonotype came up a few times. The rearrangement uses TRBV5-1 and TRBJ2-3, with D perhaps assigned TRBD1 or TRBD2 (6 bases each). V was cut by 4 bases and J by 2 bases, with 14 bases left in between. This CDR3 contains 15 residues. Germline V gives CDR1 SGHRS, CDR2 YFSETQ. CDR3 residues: CASSPGAGITDTQYF. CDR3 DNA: TGCGCCAGCAGCCCAGGGGCGGGGATCACAGATACGCAGTATTTT.

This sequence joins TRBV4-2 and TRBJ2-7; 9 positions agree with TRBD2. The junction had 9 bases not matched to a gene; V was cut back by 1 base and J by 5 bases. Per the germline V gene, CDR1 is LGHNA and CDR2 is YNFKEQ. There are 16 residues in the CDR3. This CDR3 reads CASSQGVASGNDEQYF. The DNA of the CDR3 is TGTGCCAGCAGCCAAGGAGTGGCTAGCGGGAACGACGAGCAGTACTTC.

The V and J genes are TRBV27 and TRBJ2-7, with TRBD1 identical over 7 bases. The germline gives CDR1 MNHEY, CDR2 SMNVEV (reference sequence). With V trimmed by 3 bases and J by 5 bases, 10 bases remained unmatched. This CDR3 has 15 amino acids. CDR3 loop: CASSFNLQGLNEQYF. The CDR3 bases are TGTGCCAGCAGTTTCAACCTACAGGGGTTAAACGAGCAGTACTTC.

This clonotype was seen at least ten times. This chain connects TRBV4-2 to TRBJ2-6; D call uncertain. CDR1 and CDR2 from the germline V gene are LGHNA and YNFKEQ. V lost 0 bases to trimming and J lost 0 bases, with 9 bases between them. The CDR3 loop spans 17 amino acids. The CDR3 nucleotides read TGTGCCAGCAGCCAAGATCAAGCAGGCTCTGGGGCCAACGTCCTGACTTTC. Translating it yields CASSQDQAGSGANVLTF.